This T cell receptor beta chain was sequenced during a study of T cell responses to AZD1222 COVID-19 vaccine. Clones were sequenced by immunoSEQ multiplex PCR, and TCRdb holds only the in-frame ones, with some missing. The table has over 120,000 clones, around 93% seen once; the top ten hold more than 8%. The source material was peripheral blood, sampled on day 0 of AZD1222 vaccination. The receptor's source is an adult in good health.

This CDR3 is CASSDTGRTGELFF. The CDR3 nucleotides are TGTGCCAGCAGCGACACAGGGCGCACCGGGGAGCTGTTTTTT. This chain links TRBV3-1 (or the pseudogene TRBV3-2) with TRBJ2-2; weak D call: TRBD1 (6 bases). CDR3 size: 14 residues. The V end was cut by 5 bases, the J end by 4 bases, with 11 bases between. From germline, CDR1 is LGHDT and CDR2 YNNKEL (reference sequence).